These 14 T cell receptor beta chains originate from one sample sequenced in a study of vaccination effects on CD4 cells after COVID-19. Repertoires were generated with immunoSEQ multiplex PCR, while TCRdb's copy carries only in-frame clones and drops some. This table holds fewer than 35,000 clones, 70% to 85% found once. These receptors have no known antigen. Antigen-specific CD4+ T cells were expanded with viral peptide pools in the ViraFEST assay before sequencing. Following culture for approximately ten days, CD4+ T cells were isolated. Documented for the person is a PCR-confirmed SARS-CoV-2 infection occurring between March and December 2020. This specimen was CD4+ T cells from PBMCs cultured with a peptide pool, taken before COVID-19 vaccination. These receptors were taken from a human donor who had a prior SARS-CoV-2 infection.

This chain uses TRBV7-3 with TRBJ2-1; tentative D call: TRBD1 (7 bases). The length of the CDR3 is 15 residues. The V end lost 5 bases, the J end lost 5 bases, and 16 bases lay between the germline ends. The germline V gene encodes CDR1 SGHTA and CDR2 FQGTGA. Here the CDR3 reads CASSPQGGHNNEQFF. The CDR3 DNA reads TGTGCCAGCAGCCCCCAGGGGGGTCACAACAATGAGCAGTTCTTC.

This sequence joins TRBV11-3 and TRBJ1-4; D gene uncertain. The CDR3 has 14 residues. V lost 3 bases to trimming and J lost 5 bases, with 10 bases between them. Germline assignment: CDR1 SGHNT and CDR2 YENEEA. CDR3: CASSFSTSNEKLFF. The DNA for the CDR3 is TGTGCCAGCAGCTTTAGCACTTCCAATGAAAAACTGTTTTTT.

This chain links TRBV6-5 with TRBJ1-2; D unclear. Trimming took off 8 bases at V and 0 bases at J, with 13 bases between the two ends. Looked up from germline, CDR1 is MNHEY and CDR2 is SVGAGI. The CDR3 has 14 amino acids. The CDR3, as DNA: TGTGCCAGCGAGCGGACGGCAACTAACTATGGCTACACCTTC. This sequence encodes CASERTATNYGYTF.

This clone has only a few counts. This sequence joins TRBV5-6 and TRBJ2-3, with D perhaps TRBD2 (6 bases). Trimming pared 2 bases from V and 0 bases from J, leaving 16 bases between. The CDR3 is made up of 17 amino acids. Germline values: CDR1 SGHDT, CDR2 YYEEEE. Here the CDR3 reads CASSFWGVGSSTDTQYF. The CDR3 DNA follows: TGTGCCAGCAGCTTTTGGGGGGTAGGCTCCAGCACAGATACGCAGTATTTT.

The CDR3 nucleotides are TGTGCCAGTAGCCCAACTAGCGGGAGTTTCGGAGGTGAGCAGTACTTC. Its translation is CASSPTSGSFGGEQYF. The chain has TRBV19 and TRBJ2-7, with 11 bases identical to TRBD2. The CDR3 extends over 16 amino acids. Per the germline V gene, CDR1 is LNHDA and CDR2 is SQIVND (reference sequence). The V gene end was trimmed by 6 bases and the J gene end by 7 bases; junction bases not matched to a gene: 14.

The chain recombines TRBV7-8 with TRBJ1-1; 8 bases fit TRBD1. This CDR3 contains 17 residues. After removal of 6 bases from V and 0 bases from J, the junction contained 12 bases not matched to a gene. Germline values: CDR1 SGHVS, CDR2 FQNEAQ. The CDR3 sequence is CASRLDRASTLNTEAFF. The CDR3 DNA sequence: TGTGCCAGCAGACTGGACAGGGCATCTACCTTGAACACTGAAGCTTTCTTT.

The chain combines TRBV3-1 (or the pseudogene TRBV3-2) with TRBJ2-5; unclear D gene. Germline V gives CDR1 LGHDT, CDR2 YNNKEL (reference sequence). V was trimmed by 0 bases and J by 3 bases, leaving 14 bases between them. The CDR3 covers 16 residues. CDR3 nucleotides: TGTGCCAGCAGCCAAGACGCCAGGCTGGGAAAAGAGACCCAGTACTTC. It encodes CASSQDARLGKETQYF.

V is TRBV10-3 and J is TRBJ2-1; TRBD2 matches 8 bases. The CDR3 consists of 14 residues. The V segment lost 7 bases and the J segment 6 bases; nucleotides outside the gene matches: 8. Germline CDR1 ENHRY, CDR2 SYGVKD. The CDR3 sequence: CAIKYTGGLNEQFF. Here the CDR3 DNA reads TGTGCCATCAAGTATACGGGGGGGCTCAATGAGCAGTTCTTC.

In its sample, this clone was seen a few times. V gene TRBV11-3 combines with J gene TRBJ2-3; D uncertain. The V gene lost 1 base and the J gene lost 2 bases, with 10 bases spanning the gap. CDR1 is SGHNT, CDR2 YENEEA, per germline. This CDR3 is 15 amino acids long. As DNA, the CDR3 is TGTGCCAGCAGCTTAGCGGCCTGGTACACAGATACGCAGTATTTT. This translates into CASSLAAWYTDTQYF.

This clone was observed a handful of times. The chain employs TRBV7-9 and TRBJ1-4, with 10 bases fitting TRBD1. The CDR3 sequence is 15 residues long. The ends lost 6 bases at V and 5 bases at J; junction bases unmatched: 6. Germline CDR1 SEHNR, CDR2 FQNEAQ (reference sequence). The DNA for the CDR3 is TGTGCCAGCAGGACAGGGGGCGCTTCCAATGAAAAACTGTTTTTT. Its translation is CASRTGGASNEKLFF. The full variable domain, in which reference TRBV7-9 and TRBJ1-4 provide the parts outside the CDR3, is DTGVSQNPRHKITKRGQNVTFRCDPISEHNRLYWYRQTLGQGPEFLTYFQNEAQLEKSRLLSDRFSAERPKGSFSTLEIQRTEQGDSAMYLCASRTGGASNEKLFFGSGTQLSVL.

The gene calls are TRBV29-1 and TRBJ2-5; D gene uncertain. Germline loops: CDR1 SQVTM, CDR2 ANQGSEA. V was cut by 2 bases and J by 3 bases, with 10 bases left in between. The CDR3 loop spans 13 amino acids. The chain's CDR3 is CSVESAFKETQYF. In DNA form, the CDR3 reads TGCAGCGTTGAATCGGCCTTCAAAGAGACCCAGTACTTC.

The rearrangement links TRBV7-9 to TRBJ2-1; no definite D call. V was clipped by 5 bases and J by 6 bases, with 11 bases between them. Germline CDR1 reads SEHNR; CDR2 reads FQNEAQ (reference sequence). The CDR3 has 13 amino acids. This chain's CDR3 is CASSPKTSNEQFF. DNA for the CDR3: TGTGCCAGCAGCCCGAAGACAAGCAATGAGCAGTTCTTC.

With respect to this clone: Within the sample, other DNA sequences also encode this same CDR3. CDR3 sequence: CASSLWGADTQYF. The CDR3 nucleotides read TGTGCCAGCAGTTTGTGGGGTGCAGATACGCAGTATTTT. J is TRBJ2-3 and V is TRBV12-3 or TRBV12-4; D gene uncertain. The CDR3 sequence is 13 residues long. V dropped 3 bases and J dropped 4 bases, with 8 bases sitting between them.

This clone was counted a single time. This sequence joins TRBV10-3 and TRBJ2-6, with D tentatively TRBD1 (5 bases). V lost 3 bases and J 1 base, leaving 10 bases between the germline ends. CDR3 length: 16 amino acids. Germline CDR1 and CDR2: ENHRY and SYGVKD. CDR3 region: CAISEGARSGANVLTF. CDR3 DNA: TGTGCCATCAGTGAAGGGGCCCGTTCTGGGGCCAACGTCCTGACTTTC.